The 32 T cell receptor beta chains reported below all come from one sample, sequenced in a study of graft-versus-host responses after intestinal transplantation. The method was immunoSEQ multiplex PCR; TCRdb's version includes in-frame clones alone and lacks a portion of them. This sample has 15,000 to 20,000 clones, with about 40% found just once. Sequencing was performed on alloreactive CD4+ T cells from a mixed lymphocyte reaction culture, taken before transplantation. Documented subset: CFSE-low proliferating T cells sorted from roughly six-day pre-transplant mixed lymphocyte reaction (GvH or HvG direction). The source of these receptors is a human patient who was an organ donor for intestinal transplantation.

This clone was seen a handful of times. V and J are TRBV7-2 and TRBJ2-3; D is uncertain. Trimming pared 1 base from V and 6 bases from J, leaving 14 bases between. The CDR3 consists of 15 residues. Germline V CDR1 and CDR2: SGHTA, FQGNSA. The CDR3 DNA sequence: TGTGCCAGCAGCTTAGATGGGCATGACGCGGATACGCAGTATTTT. The encoded protein is CASSLDGHDADTQYF.

This clone has more than one count but fewer than ten. V and J are TRBV6-1 and TRBJ1-2; TRBD1 agrees at 8 bases. There are 13 residues in the CDR3. CDR1 MNHNS and CDR2 SASEGT come from the germline V gene. V lost 6 bases to trimming and J lost 7 bases; unmatched junction nucleotides: 7. As DNA, the CDR3 is TGTGCCAGCAGGCCGACAGGGGCCAGTGGCTACACCTTC. This translates into CASRPTGASGYTF.

The chain couples TRBV4-1 to TRBJ2-2; D may be TRBD1 or TRBD2 (5 bases each). CDR1 is MGHRA, CDR2 YSYEKL, per germline. V was cut by 1 base and J by 0 bases, with 12 bases left in between. This CDR3 is built from 17 residues. The CDR3 reads CASSQGAGRANTGELFF. The CDR3 DNA reads as TGCGCCAGCAGCCAAGGGGCGGGCAGGGCGAACACCGGGGAGCTGTTTTTT.

This clone has a handful of counts. The chain uses TRBV30 and TRBJ2-2; D remains unclear. In germline, CDR1 is GTSNPN, CDR2 SVGIG (reference sequence). The CDR3 contains 16 residues. Trimming cost V 3 bases and J 2 bases, with 16 bases left between them. The CDR3 here is CAWSALRPGNTGELFF. The CDR3 coding sequence is TGTGCCTGGAGCGCCCTCCGTCCGGGTAACACCGGGGAGCTGTTTTTT.

This clone is classed as medium-sized. The CDR3 here is CAISESIFGGYEQFF. The DNA of the CDR3 is TGTGCCATCAGTGAGTCTATTTTCGGAGGCTATGAGCAGTTCTTC. The chain links TRBV10-3 to TRBJ2-1; possibly TRBD2 for D (5 bases). CDR3 length equals 15 residues. Germline CDR1 ENHRY, CDR2 SYGVKD. Trimming shortened V by 0 bases and J by 8 bases, and 14 bases separated the two germline ends.

The J gene is TRBJ2-4, the V gene TRBV11-2; no clear D. V was shortened by 2 bases and J by 0 bases, with 20 bases between the two germline ends. The CDR3 has 19 residues. Germline V gives CDR1 SGHAT, CDR2 FQNNGV. CDR3: CASSLRIGQNSLAKNIQYF. For the CDR3, the DNA is TGTGCCAGCAGCTTAAGGATTGGGCAGAACAGCCTAGCCAAAAACATTCAGTACTTC.

This chain links TRBV18 with TRBJ1-1; unclear D gene. CDR3 size: 13 residues. V was trimmed by 2 bases and J by 0 bases, leaving 4 bases between them. CDR1 and CDR2 (germline): KGHSH, LQKENI. CDR3 nucleotide sequence: TGTGCCAGCTCACCAGGATTGAACACTGAAGCTTTCTTT. It translates to CASSPGLNTEAFF.

The chain employs TRBV7-8 and TRBJ2-3; 9 bases match TRBD2. J gave up 1 base and V 1 base, and 3 bases lay outside the gene matches. CDR1 is SGHVS and CDR2 is FQNEAQ in the germline V gene. CDR3 size: 16 residues. CDR3: CASSLGGTSRTDTQYF. The CDR3 nucleotides are TGTGCCAGCAGCTTAGGGGGGACTAGCCGCACAGATACGCAGTATTTT.

The rearrangement links TRBV2 to TRBJ1-2; the D gene is possibly TRBD1 (6 bases). V was cut by 1 base and J by 8 bases, with 14 bases left in between. CDR1 and CDR2 (germline): SNHLY, FYNNEI. This CDR3 is built from 14 residues. CDR3 protein: CASSEDFGRGGYTF. In nucleotides, the CDR3 is TGTGCCAGCAGTGAAGACTTTGGCAGGGGCGGCTACACCTTC.

The chain has TRBV5-6 and TRBJ2-7; 8 nucleotides agree with TRBD1. With 3 bases clipped from V and 2 bases from J, the junction kept 10 bases outside the gene matches. CDR3 size: 16 residues. Germline-derived CDR1 and CDR2 are SGHDT and YYEEEE. The CDR3 DNA reads as TGTGCCAGCAGCTCGGCCGACAGGGGAGGACCCTACGAGCAGTACTTC. Protein sequence: CASSSADRGGPYEQYF.

Written as DNA, the CDR3 is TGTGCCAGCAGCCTCTATCCAGGGGGACGAGCGAACATTCAGTACTTC. It specifies CASSLYPGGRANIQYF. The V call is TRBV5-6, the J call TRBJ2-4, with 7 nucleotides matching TRBD1. There are 16 residues in the CDR3. The V gene's germline CDR1 is SGHDT and CDR2 YYEEEE. The V gene end was trimmed by 4 bases and the J gene end by 7 bases; junction bases not matched to a gene: 14. The whole variable domain, remainder taken from reference TRBV5-6 and TRBJ2-4, is DAGVTQSPTHLIKTRGQQVTLRCSPKSGHDTVSWYQQALGQGPQFIFQYYEEEERQRGNFPDRFSGHQFPNYSSELNVNALLLGDSALYLCASSLYPGGRANIQYFGAGTRLSVL.

The chain uses TRBV2 and TRBJ2-5, with 7 bases that match TRBD1. Per the germline V gene, CDR1 is SNHLY and CDR2 is FYNNEI. This CDR3 is 13 amino acids long. V lost 8 bases, J lost 3 bases, and 6 bases stayed unmatched. The CDR3 loop reads CASCRDSEETQYF. The CDR3 DNA reads as TGTGCCAGCTGTCGGGACAGTGAAGAGACCCAGTACTTC.

Worth noting for this clone: Mismatch with germline at one junction end may stem from a read error. The rearrangement uses TRBV7-9 and TRBJ2-7; 8 nucleotides align to TRBD1. The CDR3 covers 12 residues. Germline CDR1 and CDR2: SEHNR and FQNEAQ (reference sequence). The CDR3 loop is CASIRRDRRRNF. Written as DNA, the CDR3 is TGTGCCAGCATCCGCCGGGACAGGAGACGGAACTTC.

This clone was seen a few times. The chain carries TRBV7-8 and TRBJ1-5, with D possibly TRBD1 on 5 matching bases. Deletions cut 0 bases from V and 2 bases from J, with 5 bases between. Per the germline V gene, CDR1 is SGHVS and CDR2 is FQNEAQ. This CDR3 has 14 residues. The CDR3 region is CASSLATGNQPQHF. The CDR3 coding sequence is TGTGCCAGCAGCTTAGCGACAGGCAATCAGCCCCAGCATTTT.

The rearrangement uses TRBV5-1 and TRBJ2-2; 10 bases align to TRBD2. The J segment lost 6 bases and the V segment lost 4 bases, leaving 9 bases of the junction unmatched. The CDR3 extends over 16 amino acids. Germline CDR1 reads SGHRS; CDR2 reads YFSETQ. The CDR3 loop reads CASSALAGLGSGELFF. The CDR3 DNA is TGCGCCAGCAGCGCACTAGCGGGACTGGGGTCCGGGGAGCTGTTTTTT.

The chain uses TRBV20-1 and TRBJ1-1; 9 bases match TRBD1. V lost 5 bases, J lost 10 bases, and 5 bases stayed unmatched. The CDR3 spans 11 residues. Germline V lookup: CDR1 DFQATT, CDR2 SNEGSKA (reference sequence). Written as DNA, the CDR3 is TGCAGTGCTGGACAGGGGATTCTAGCTTTCTTT. It codes for CSAGQGILAFF.

V and J are TRBV5-1 and TRBJ2-1; tentative D call: TRBD1 (5 bases). Per the germline V gene, CDR1 is SGHRS and CDR2 is YFSETQ. Trimming took off 2 bases at V and 4 bases at J, with 10 bases between the two ends. This CDR3 contains 14 residues. The CDR3 region is CASSFGRVYNEQFF. The CDR3 region has the DNA TGCGCCAGCAGCTTTGGCAGGGTTTACAATGAGCAGTTCTTC.

The chain is built from TRBV6-1 and TRBJ2-2; 9 nucleotides align to TRBD2. Germline V gene lookup returns CDR1 MNHNS and CDR2 SASEGT. This CDR3 spans 15 amino acids. Trimming removed 2 bases from V and 5 bases from J; junction bases left unmatched: 3. This chain's CDR3 is CASSELAGVTGELFF. The CDR3 coding sequence is TGTGCCAGCAGTGAATTAGCGGGAGTAACCGGGGAGCTGTTTTTT.

The rearrangement joins TRBV4-3 to TRBJ2-5; TRBD2 agrees at 8 bases. There are 13 residues in the CDR3. Per germline, CDR1 LGHNA and CDR2 YSLEER. J lost 4 bases, V lost 3 bases, and 1 base had no gene match. CDR3 nucleotide sequence: TGCGCCAGCAGCCATCTAGCGGGAGAGACCCAGTACTTC. It encodes CASSHLAGETQYF.

V and J are TRBV4-2 and TRBJ1-2; D gene uncertain. Between the trimmed V and J ends, which lost 3 bases and 7 bases, there was a span of 9 bases. This CDR3 spans 12 amino acids. From germline, CDR1 is LGHNA and CDR2 YNFKEQ. CDR3 nucleotide sequence: TGTGCCAGCAGCCAGGGTCTGGCTGGCTACACCTTC. Translated: CASSQGLAGYTF.

The CDR3, as DNA: TGCAGCGTTGAAGTTAGCGGCACTAAAAACATTCAGTACTTC. It translates to CSVEVSGTKNIQYF. V and J are TRBV29-1 and TRBJ2-4; a possible D gene is TRBD2 (6 bases). This CDR3 region has 14 residues. With 1 base removed from V and 4 bases from J, the gap between germline ends came to 11 bases. Germline V gene data show CDR1 as SQVTM and CDR2 as ANQGSEA.

This clone was recorded a few times. This sequence joins TRBV6-8 and TRBJ2-7, with TRBD1 matching 9 bases. Germline V gene sequence: CDR1 MNHGY, CDR2 SAAAGT. Trimming cost V 4 bases and J 6 bases; bases outside gene matches: 10. The CDR3 length is 15 residues. The CDR3: CASSSRTGQGFEQYF. CDR3 nucleotides: TGTGCCAGCAGTTCCCGAACGGGACAGGGTTTCGAGCAGTACTTC.

The V gene is TRBV6-1, the J gene TRBJ2-1; D perhaps matches TRBD2 (5 bases). Germline V CDR1 and CDR2: MNHNS, SASEGT. The CDR3 has 15 amino acids. V dropped 5 bases and J dropped 7 bases, with 18 bases sitting between them. The CDR3 region has the DNA TGTGCCAGCAGTAGGACTCACGGATTTAGGAATGAGCAGTTCTTC. It translates to CASSRTHGFRNEQFF.

V usage is TRBV21-1 and J usage is TRBJ2-1; the table's D call, TRBD2, has no DNA check behind it. TRBV21-1 is an annotated pseudogene. The CDR3 is made up of 19 amino acids. CDR3: CASSKMGLAETPYYNEQFF. CDR3 nucleotide sequence: TGTGCCAGCAGCAAAATGGGACTAGCGGAGACCCCCTACTACAATGAGCAGTTCTTC.

By share, this clone counts as medium-sized. The chain employs TRBV5-1 and TRBJ1-2, with D maybe TRBD1 (5 bases). Germline assignment: CDR1 SGHRS and CDR2 YFSETQ. Trimming shortened V by 0 bases and J by 3 bases, and 12 bases separated the two germline ends. The CDR3 is 15 amino acids. The CDR3 protein is CASSLERGAYYGYTF. The CDR3 DNA reads as TGCGCCAGCAGCTTGGAACGGGGCGCGTACTATGGCTACACCTTC.

In its sample, this clone was seen a few times. The CDR3 DNA reads as TGTGCCAGCAGCTTGGACCAGGGGGCCTACAATGAGCAGTTCTTC. Protein: CASSLDQGAYNEQFF. This chain connects TRBV5-4 to TRBJ2-1; 7 bases agree with TRBD1. Germline CDR1 and CDR2: SGHNT and YYREEE (reference sequence). The CDR3 extends over 15 amino acids. Trimming at V came to 0 bases and at J to 2 bases, leaving 2 bases not matched to a gene.

DNA for the CDR3: TGTGCCAGAAGCTTGGGACGGGAGACCCAGTACTTC. Translated, it gives CARSLGRETQYF. The V and J genes are TRBV5-3 and TRBJ2-5, with D hard to call. Being an ORF, TRBV5-3 has a function that is uncertain. The ends were cut back, 0 bases at V and 5 bases at J, with 5 bases in the middle. This CDR3 has 12 residues.

The chain recombines TRBV21-1 with TRBJ2-2; TRBD1 was called by the table and not checked on the DNA. TRBV21-1 is labeled a pseudogene. The CDR3 sequence is 12 residues long. CDR3 nucleotides: TGTGCCAGCAAAGGGGGCACCGGGGAGCTGTTTTTT. Translation: CASKGGTGELFF.

This chain links TRBV5-4 with TRBJ2-1; tentative D call: TRBD2 (6 bases). V lost 7 bases and J lost 6, with 17 bases in between. The CDR3 loop spans 14 amino acids. Germline CDR1 reads SGHNT; CDR2 reads YYREEE (reference sequence). The CDR3 DNA follows: TGTGCCAGCGGCGCGACTAGGAGCGGCAATGAGCAGTTCTTC. Protein product: CASGATRSGNEQFF.

This clone was found a few times. The J gene is TRBJ2-7, the V gene TRBV19; D might be TRBD2 (6 bases). Germline V gives CDR1 LNHDA, CDR2 SQIVND (reference sequence). Trimming shortened V by 1 base and J by 6 bases, and 19 bases separated the two germline ends. The CDR3 is 16 residues long. CDR3 coding DNA: TGTGCCAGTAGTATAGCAGCGGGTAGTTCCTTGAGCGAGCAGTACTTC. This codes for CASSIAAGSSLSEQYF.

In its sample, this clone ranks as medium-sized. The V and J genes are TRBV27 and TRBJ2-7; TRBD2 matches 7 bases. The V gene's germline CDR1 is MNHEY and CDR2 SMNVEV (reference sequence). V lost 5 bases and J lost 5; bases outside the gene matches: 9. The CDR3 is made up of 14 amino acids. CDR3 in amino acids: CASSISGRAHEQYF. The CDR3 nucleotides are TGTGCCAGCAGTATAAGTGGGAGGGCCCACGAGCAGTACTTC.

V and J are TRBV5-1 and TRBJ2-7; D not resolved. The CDR3 consists of 14 residues. The V and J ends lost 0 bases and 4 bases respectively, with 11 bases between them. The germline gives CDR1 SGHRS, CDR2 YFSETQ. This CDR3 reads CASSLVARTYEQYF. The CDR3 nucleotides read TGCGCCAGCAGCTTGGTGGCCAGAACTTACGAGCAGTACTTC.